This T cell receptor beta chain is drawn from a study of cytomegalovirus exposure and HLA in healthy donors. Despite likely unrecorded immune exposures, the donors were nominally healthy at the time of sampling. The PCR had 60 Vbeta and 13 Jbeta primers. The data were produced by immunoSEQ multiplex PCR, yet TCRdb's version contains in-frame clones alone and is incomplete. The sample includes fewer than 250,000 clones, 75% to 90% seen only once; the top ten take over 1%. Sequencing input: PBMCs. The sequence came from a man under 40 in good health and CMV-seronegative.

The CDR3 protein is CASSHIQGPYEQYF. The CDR3 nucleotides are TGCGCCAGCAGCCACATACAGGGACCGTACGAGCAGTACTTC. The chain joins TRBV4-1 to TRBJ2-7; a possible D gene is TRBD1 (6 bases). V was cut by 3 bases and J by 4 bases, with 13 bases left in between. CDR1 MGHRA and CDR2 YSYEKL come from the germline V gene. This CDR3 has 14 residues.